This TCR beta chain comes out of a study of shared clonotypes between healthy human individuals. Germline values: CDR1 SGHRS, CDR2 YFSETQ. V lost 0 bases, J lost 0 bases, and 14 bases lay in between. The CDR3 consists of 17 residues. Produced via immunoSEQ multiplex PCR; TCRdb's table is partial and in-frame only. The data show around 510,000 clones, roughly 95% seen once. This clone showed up just once. This chain links TRBV5-1 with TRBJ2-3; D uncertain. This sequence was found in a woman aged 30 to 39 in good health. Sequencing input: naive CD4+ T cells sorted from blood. Subset here: CD45RA+ positively selected. The CDR3 reads CASSLGFENPSTDTQYF. CDR3 sequence (DNA): TGCGCCAGCAGCTTGGGGTTTGAAAACCCTAGCACAGATACGCAGTATTTT.